Listed here are 8 T cell receptor beta chains from one sample, sequenced in a study of blood T cell repertoires in COVID-19. Method: immunoSEQ multiplex PCR; TCRdb's copy keeps in-frame clones and lacks some. The sample has over 300,000 clones, around 86% seen once. Material for sequencing was PBMCs or T cells enriched from blood (not recorded which). These receptors were obtained from a woman between 18 and 29 years old who had recovered from COVID-19.

The chain recombines TRBV19 with TRBJ2-7, with D tentatively TRBD2 (6 bases). Looked up from germline, CDR1 is LNHDA and CDR2 is SQIVND (reference sequence). With 5 bases removed from V and 3 bases from J, the gap between germline ends came to 11 bases. The CDR3 contains 13 residues. Here the CDR3 DNA reads TGTGCCAGTAGTGTCGCCGGGGGCTACGAGCAGTACTTC. It is translated as CASSVAGGYEQYF.

As to this clone: Other nucleotide sequences from this sample produce the same CDR3. The chain has TRBV19 and TRBJ1-1; the D gene is possibly TRBD1 (6 bases). The germline gives CDR1 LNHDA, CDR2 SQIVND (reference sequence). V was trimmed by 7 bases and J by 1 base, leaving 10 bases between them. The length of the CDR3 is 13 residues. In DNA form, the CDR3 reads TGTGCCAGTACCCCGACAGGGAACACTGAAGCTTTCTTT. This encodes CASTPTGNTEAFF.

The chain links TRBV28 to TRBJ2-7; 7 nucleotides agree with TRBD2. CDR3 length equals 15 residues. Germline lookup yields CDR1 MDHEN and CDR2 SYDVKM. V dropped 2 bases and J dropped 2; count of bases not matched to a gene: 6. The DNA of the CDR3 is TGTGCCAGCAGTTTAGGCGGGAGCATGACCTACGAGCAGTACTTC. Amino acids: CASSLGGSMTYEQYF.

The CDR3 spells CASSMGGDTEAFF. The CDR3 nucleotides are TGTGCCAGTAGTATGGGCGGGGACACTGAAGCTTTCTTT. This chain uses TRBV19 with TRBJ1-1, with unresolved D. V lost 3 bases and J lost 3, with 8 bases in between. The CDR3 totals 13 residues. Germline CDR1 LNHDA, CDR2 SQIVND (reference sequence). Full variable domain (remainder filled in from reference TRBV19 and TRBJ1-1): DGGITQSPKYLFRKEGQNVTLSCEQNLNHDAMYWYRQDPGQGLRLIYYSQIVNDFQKGDIAEGYSVSREKKESFPLTVTSAQKNPTAFYLCASSMGGDTEAFFGQGTRLTVV.

This chain joins TRBV28 and TRBJ2-5, with 9 bases that match TRBD1. The CDR3 sequence is 13 residues long. Germline values: CDR1 MDHEN, CDR2 SYDVKM. Trimming at V came to 9 bases and at J to 2 bases, leaving 4 bases not matched to a gene. As DNA, the CDR3 is TGTGCCAGTTCGGGGACAGGGCAAGAGACCCAGTACTTC. Its translation: CASSGTGQETQYF.

The V gene is TRBV19, the J gene TRBJ1-5; TRBD1 matches 7 bases. Germline trimming cut 7 bases from V and 0 bases from J; bases unmatched to any gene: 6. The CDR3 contains 15 residues. Germline V gives CDR1 LNHDA, CDR2 SQIVND (reference sequence). The CDR3 protein is CASNTGQYSNQPQHF. The CDR3 DNA sequence: TGTGCCAGTAACACGGGACAGTATAGCAATCAGCCCCAGCATTTT.

The chain recombines TRBV30 with TRBJ1-5, with unresolved D. This CDR3 region has 13 residues. Germline CDR1 is GTSNPN and CDR2 is SVGIG (reference sequence). The V end was cut by 1 base, the J end by 3 bases, with 7 bases between. CDR3 sequence: CAWSARPNQPQHF. DNA for the CDR3: TGTGCCTGGAGTGCCAGGCCCAATCAGCCCCAGCATTTT.

V and J are TRBV29-1 and TRBJ2-2; 8 positions match TRBD2. There are 16 residues in the CDR3. V lost 5 bases and J lost 0; bases outside the gene matches: 8. The germline V gene has CDR1 SQVTM and CDR2 ANQGSEA. CDR3 DNA: TGCAGCGTTAACTTGCGGGGGGCCTCGAACACCGGGGAGCTGTTTTTT. As protein: CSVNLRGASNTGELFF.